A selection of T cell receptor beta chains follows, all from one sample in a study of blood T cell repertoires in COVID-19. Here immunoSEQ multiplex PCR was the method, and the copy in TCRdb shows in-frame clones only, minus some. Of approximately 220,000 clones detected, about nine tenths appear once; the ten largest clones hold 0.65% to 0.85%. The sample consisted of peripheral blood. These receptors originate from a man aged 35 to 55 with acute or convalescent COVID-19. Each CDR3 is given with its conserved first and last residue. The D gene is left open where the match is weak. Part of the rows lack a size; the others show once, few, many or a class for expanded clones.

d_call	v_call	clone_size	j_call	cdr3_nt	cdr3_aa
TRBD1	TRBV4-2	-	TRBJ1-4	TGTGCCAGCAGCCAATACCCGAGGACAGGGGGAGAGACAACTAATGAAAAACTGTTTTTT	CASSQYPRTGGETTNEKLFF
-	TRBV3-1/TRBV3-2	-	TRBJ1-2	TGTGCCAGCAGCCAAGACAGATATGGCTACACCTTC	CASSQDRYGYTF
-	TRBV19	-	TRBJ2-3	TGTGCCAGTAGTGCACAGGGATTTACGCAGTATTTT	CASSAQGFTQYF
TRBD2	TRBV15	-	TRBJ2-2	TGTGCCACCAGCAGAGAGCGGGGGGGCGCCGGGGAGCTGTTTTTT	CATSRERGGAGELFF
TRBD2	TRBV3-1/TRBV3-2	-	TRBJ2-7	TGTGCCAGCAGCCAATTCGGCGGGAGGAGATACGAGCAGTACTTC	CASSQFGGRRYEQYF
TRBD1	TRBV14	-	TRBJ2-5	TGTGCCAGCAGCCAAGATGCGACAGGGTGGGGGAAGACCCAGTACTTC	CASSQDATGWGKTQYF
-	TRBV3-1/TRBV3-2	-	TRBJ2-1	TGTGCCAGCAGCCAAGATCTGGTGAGCGACAATGAGCAGTTCTTC	CASSQDLVSDNEQFF
-	TRBV30	many	TRBJ1-1	TGTGCCTGGAGGCCAGGGGTAATGTCGGACACTGAAGCTTTCTTT	CAWRPGVMSDTEAFF
TRBD2	TRBV29-1	-	TRBJ2-1	TGCAGCGTCGGGGGGACCACCTACAATGAGCAGTTCTTC	CSVGGTTYNEQFF
TRBD1	TRBV5-1	-	TRBJ1-3	TGCGCCAGCAGCTCACAGGGGGCCGGAAACACCATATATTTT	CASSSQGAGNTIYF
TRBD1	TRBV7-2	-	TRBJ2-7	TGTGCCAGCAGCTACGCCGGGACAGGGTTTTACGAGCAGTACTTC	CASSYAGTGFYEQYF
TRBD1	TRBV5-4	-	TRBJ2-7	TGTGCCAGCAGCCAAGGGGGCTCGTCCTACGAGCAGTACTTC	CASSQGGSSYEQYF
-	TRBV3-1/TRBV3-2	-	TRBJ1-5	TGTGCCAGCAGCCAAGATCCTGGGGGCAGCAATCAGCCCCAGCATTTT	CASSQDPGGSNQPQHF
TRBD2	TRBV9	-	TRBJ2-3	TGTGCCAGCAGCGACTTGGGGGGACTACCTCGCACAGATACGCAGTATTTT	CASSDLGGLPRTDTQYF
TRBD1	TRBV7-8	-	TRBJ2-7	TGTGCCAGCAGCTGGACAGGGGGCTACGAGCAGTACTTC	CASSWTGGYEQYF
TRBD1	TRBV10-1	-	TRBJ2-5	TGCGCCAGCAGTGCAGGGGGCGAGGAGACCCAGTACTTC	CASSAGGEETQYF
-	TRBV14	-	TRBJ1-6	TGTGCCAGCAGCCACTACTCCTATAATTCACCCCTCCACTTT	CASSHYSYNSPLHF
TRBD1	TRBV19	-	TRBJ1-2	TGTGCCAGTAGTACCCTACAGGGGGCATCCTATGGCTACACCTTC	CASSTLQGASYGYTF
-	TRBV3-1/TRBV3-2	-	TRBJ1-3	TGTGCCAGCAGCCAAGAAAGAACTTCTGGAAACACCATATATTTT	CASSQERTSGNTIYF
-	TRBV3-1/TRBV3-2	-	TRBJ1-2	TGTGCCACCTCCAAGGGGTTGGGGTATGGCTACACCTTC	CATSKGLGYGYTF
-	TRBV19	once	TRBJ1-4	TGTGCCAGTAGCTACTTTCCGTCGGCTAATGAAAAACTGTTTTTT	CASSYFPSANEKLFF
TRBD1	TRBV24-1	few	TRBJ2-2	TGTGCCACCAGTGATCTAGACAGGGGAGACACCGGGGAGCTGTTTTTT	CATSDLDRGDTGELFF
-	TRBV18	-	TRBJ2-3	TGTGCCAGCTCACCGGGCAGCACAGATACGCAGTATTTT	CASSPGSTDTQYF
-	TRBV5-1	-	TRBJ2-3	TGCGCCAGCAGACTCGCCCGTTTAGATACGCAGTATTTT	CASRLARLDTQYF
-	TRBV5-6	once	TRBJ1-1	TGTGCCAGCAGCCGAAGAGGGAACACTGAAGCTTTCTTT	CASSRRGNTEAFF